This TCR beta chain was sequenced in a study of metastatic and nonmetastatic thyroid tumors. This clone has a count of ten or more. Among the patients, none had received any treatment before thyroid surgery. In germline, CDR1 is DFQATT, CDR2 SNEGSKA (reference sequence). The V gene lost 0 bases and the J gene lost 4 bases, with 10 bases spanning the gap. This CDR3 has 14 residues. TCRdb re-clonotyped the PCR reads through MiXCR. In the table there are around 53,000 clones, 20% to 25% of which are singletons. The chain uses TRBV20-1 and TRBJ2-1; perhaps TRBD2 as D (6 bases). The receptor was derived from a female donor with papillary thyroid cancer or a benign thyroid nodule (not recorded which). Some clones in this sample may be carry-over from other donors' samples. The sample taken for sequencing was blood. This CDR3 reads CSAREQAGYNEQFF. The CDR3 bases are TGCAGTGCTAGAGAACAAGCGGGTTACAATGAGCAGTTCTTC.